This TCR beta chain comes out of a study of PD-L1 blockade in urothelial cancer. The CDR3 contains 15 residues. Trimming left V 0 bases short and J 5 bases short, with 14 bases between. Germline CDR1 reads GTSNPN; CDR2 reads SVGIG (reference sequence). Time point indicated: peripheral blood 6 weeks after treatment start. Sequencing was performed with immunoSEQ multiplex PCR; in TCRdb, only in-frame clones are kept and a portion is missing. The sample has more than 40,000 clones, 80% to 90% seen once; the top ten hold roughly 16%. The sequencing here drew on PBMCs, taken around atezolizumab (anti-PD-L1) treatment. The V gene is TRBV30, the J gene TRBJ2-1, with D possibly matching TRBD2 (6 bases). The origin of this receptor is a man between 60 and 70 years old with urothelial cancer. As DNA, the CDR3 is TGTGCCTGGAGTGTACCAGCGGGTGCGAACAATGAGCAGTTCTTC. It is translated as CAWSVPAGANNEQFF.